The sequence of this T cell receptor beta chain was determined in a study of cytotoxic CD8 clonotypes in ibrutinib-treated CLL. Study findings and constraints: Higher circulating CD8+ T-cell counts strongly accompanied higher baseline clonality, above age-matched healthy donors.

Details on this clone: Antigen unknown.

Produced via immunoSEQ multiplex PCR; TCRdb's table is partial and in-frame only. The table includes tens of thousands of clones, roughly 84% detected once. CDR1 SGHNT and CDR2 YENEEA come from the germline V gene. J lost 6 bases, V lost 5 bases, and 5 bases had no gene match. This CDR3 region has 13 residues. The sample consisted of PBMCs, taken before ibrutinib treatment. This receptor was taken from a human donor with chronic lymphocytic leukemia. This chain joins TRBV11-3 and TRBJ2-7; 9 positions match TRBD1. CDR3 in amino acids: CASSAIQGAEQYF. DNA for the CDR3: TGTGCCAGCAGCGCGATACAGGGGGCCGAGCAGTACTTC.